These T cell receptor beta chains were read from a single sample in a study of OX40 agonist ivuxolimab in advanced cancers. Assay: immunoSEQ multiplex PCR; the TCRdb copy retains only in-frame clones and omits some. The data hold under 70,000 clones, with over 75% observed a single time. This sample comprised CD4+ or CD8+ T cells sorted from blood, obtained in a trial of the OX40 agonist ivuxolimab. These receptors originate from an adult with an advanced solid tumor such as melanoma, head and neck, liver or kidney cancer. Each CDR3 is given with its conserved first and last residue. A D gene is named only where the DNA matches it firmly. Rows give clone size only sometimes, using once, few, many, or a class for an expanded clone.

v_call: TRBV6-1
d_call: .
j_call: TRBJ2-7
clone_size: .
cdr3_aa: CASTHSRYEQYF
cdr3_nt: TGTGCCAGCACCCACAGCCGCTACGAGCAGTACTTC

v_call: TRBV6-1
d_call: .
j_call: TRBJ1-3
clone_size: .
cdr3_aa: CASSQDRSGNTIYF
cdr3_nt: TGTGCCAGCAGCCAGGACAGATCTGGAAACACCATATATTTT

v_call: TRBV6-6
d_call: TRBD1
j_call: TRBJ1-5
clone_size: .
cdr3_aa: CASSSGQGAVQPQHF
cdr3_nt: TGTGCCAGCAGTTCAGGACAGGGGGCGGTTCAGCCCCAGCATTTT

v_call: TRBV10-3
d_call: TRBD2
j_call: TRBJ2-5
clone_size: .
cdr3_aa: CAISEQKTSGGQETQYF
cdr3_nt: TGTGCCATCAGTGAGCAAAAGACTAGCGGGGGGCAAGAGACCCAGTACTTC

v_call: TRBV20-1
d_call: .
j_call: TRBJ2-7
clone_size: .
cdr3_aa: CSASRVREQYF
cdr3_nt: TGCAGTGCTAGTAGGGTACGGGAGCAGTACTTC

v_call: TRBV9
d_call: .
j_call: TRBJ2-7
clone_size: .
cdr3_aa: CASSPGSLHGQYF
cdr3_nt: TGTGCCAGCAGCCCCGGGTCTTTACACGGGCAGTACTTC

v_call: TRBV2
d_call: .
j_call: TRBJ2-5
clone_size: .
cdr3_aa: CASSERSYQETQYF
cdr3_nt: TGTGCCAGCAGTGAACGGAGTTACCAAGAGACTCAGTACTTC

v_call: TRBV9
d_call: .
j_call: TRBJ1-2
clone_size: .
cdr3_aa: CASSSIPGLRAAIDGYTF
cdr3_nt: TGTGCCAGCAGCTCCATTCCAGGGCTACGGGCGGCGATTGATGGCTACACCTTC

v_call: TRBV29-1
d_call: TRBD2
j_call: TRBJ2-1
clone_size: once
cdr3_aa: CSVDESLAGSYNEQFF
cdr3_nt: TGCAGCGTTGATGAGTCCCTAGCGGGTTCCTACAATGAGCAGTTCTTC

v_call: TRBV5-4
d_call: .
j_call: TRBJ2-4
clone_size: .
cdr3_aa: CASSLGDVDIQYF
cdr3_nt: TGTGCCAGCAGCTTGGGGGACGTAGACATTCAGTACTTC

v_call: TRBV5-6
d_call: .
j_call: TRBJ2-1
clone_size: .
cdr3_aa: CASSPVSNNEQFF
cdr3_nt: TGTGCCAGCAGCCCGGTTAGCAACAATGAGCAGTTCTTC

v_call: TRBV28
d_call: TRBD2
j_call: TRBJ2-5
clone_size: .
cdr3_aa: CASSEAGGRETQYF
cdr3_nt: TGTGCCAGCAGTGAGGCGGGGGGGCGGGAGACCCAGTACTTC

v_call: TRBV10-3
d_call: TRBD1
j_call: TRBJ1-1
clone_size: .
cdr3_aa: CAISRTTGQGTEAFF
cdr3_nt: TGTGCCATCAGCCGGACTACCGGACAGGGCACTGAAGCTTTCTTT

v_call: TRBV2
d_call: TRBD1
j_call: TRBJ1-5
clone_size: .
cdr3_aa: CASSASAGTAKHF
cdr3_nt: TGTGCCAGCAGTGCAAGTGCCGGGACAGCGAAGCATTTT

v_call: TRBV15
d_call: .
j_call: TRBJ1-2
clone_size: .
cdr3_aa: CATSRDHYGYTF
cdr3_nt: TGTGCCACCAGCAGAGATCACTATGGCTACACCTTC

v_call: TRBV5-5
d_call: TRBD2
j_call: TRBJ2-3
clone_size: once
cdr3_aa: CASSLRPSGGTDTQYF
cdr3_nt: TGTGCCAGCAGCTTGAGGCCTAGCGGGGGTACAGATACGCAGTATTTT

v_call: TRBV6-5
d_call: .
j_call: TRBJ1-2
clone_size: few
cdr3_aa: CASSRDGFYGYTF
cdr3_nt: TGTGCCAGCAGTCGGGACGGATTCTATGGCTACACCTTC

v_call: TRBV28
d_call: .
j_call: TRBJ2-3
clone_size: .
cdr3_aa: CASSLPGLATGTDTQYF
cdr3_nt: TGTGCCAGCAGTTTACCCGGACTCGCTACGGGCACAGATACGCAGTATTTT

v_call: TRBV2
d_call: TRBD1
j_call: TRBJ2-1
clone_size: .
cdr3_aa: CASSAGQGFDNEQFF
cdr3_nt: TGTGCCAGCAGTGCCGGACAGGGTTTTGACAATGAGCAGTTCTTC

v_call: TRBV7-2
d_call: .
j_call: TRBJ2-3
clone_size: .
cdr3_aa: CASSAGINRDTQYF
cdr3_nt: TGTGCCAGCAGCGCCGGGATAAATCGAGATACGCAGTATTTT

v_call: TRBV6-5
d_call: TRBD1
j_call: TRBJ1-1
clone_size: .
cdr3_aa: CASSPRTGEGEAFF
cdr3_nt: TGTGCCAGCAGTCCAAGGACAGGGGAGGGAGAAGCTTTCTTT

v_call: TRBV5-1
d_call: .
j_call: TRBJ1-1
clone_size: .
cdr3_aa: CASGTGTKNTEAFF
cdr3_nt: TGCGCCAGCGGGACCGGGACAAAGAACACTGAAGCTTTCTTT

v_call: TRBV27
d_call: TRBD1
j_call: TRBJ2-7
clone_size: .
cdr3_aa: CASSPGQVVGEQYF
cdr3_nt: TGTGCCAGCAGTCCCGGACAGGTGGTGGGCGAGCAGTACTTC

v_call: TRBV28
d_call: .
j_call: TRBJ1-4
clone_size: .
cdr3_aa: CASIPGTLGEKLFF
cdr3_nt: TGTGCCAGTATACCCGGGACATTGGGTGAAAAACTGTTTTTT

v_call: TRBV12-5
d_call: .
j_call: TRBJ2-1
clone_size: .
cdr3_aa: CASGFNRGASYNEQFF
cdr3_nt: TGTGCTAGTGGTTTTAACCGTGGAGCATCCTACAATGAGCAGTTCTTC

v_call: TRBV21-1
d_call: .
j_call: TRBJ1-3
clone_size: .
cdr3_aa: CASLPYRDAGNTIYF
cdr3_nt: TGTGCCAGTCTCCCATATCGGGACGCCGGAAACACCATATATTTT

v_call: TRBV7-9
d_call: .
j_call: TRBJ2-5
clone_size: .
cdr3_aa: CASSLIGGETQYF
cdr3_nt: TGTGCCAGCAGCTTAATCGGAGGAGAGACCCAGTACTTC

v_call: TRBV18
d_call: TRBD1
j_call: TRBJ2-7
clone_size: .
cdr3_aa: CASSPPDRGRTYEQYF
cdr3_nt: TGTGCCAGCTCACCACCCGACAGGGGTAGGACCTACGAGCAGTACTTC

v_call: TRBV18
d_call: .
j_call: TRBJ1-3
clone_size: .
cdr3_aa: CASSPPGVLSGNTIYF
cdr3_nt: TGTGCCAGCTCACCACCAGGGGTTCTCTCTGGAAACACCATATATTTT

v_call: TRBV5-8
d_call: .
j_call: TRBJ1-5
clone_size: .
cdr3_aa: CASTYYTFDSSNQPQHF
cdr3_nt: TGTGCCAGCACCTATTACACGTTCGACAGTAGCAATCAGCCCCAGCATTTT

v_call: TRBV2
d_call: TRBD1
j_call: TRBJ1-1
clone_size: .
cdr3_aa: CASSDPGTVDTEAFF
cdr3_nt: TGTGCCAGCAGTGATCCCGGGACAGTTGACACTGAAGCTTTCTTT

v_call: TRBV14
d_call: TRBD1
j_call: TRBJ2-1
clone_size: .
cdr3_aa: CASSPHMGTGVGNEQFF
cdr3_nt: TGTGCCAGCAGCCCGCACATGGGGACAGGGGTTGGCAATGAGCAGTTCTTC

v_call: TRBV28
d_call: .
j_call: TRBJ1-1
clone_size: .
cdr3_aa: CASSFWGGEGTEAFF
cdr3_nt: TGTGCCAGCAGTTTTTGGGGGGGCGAGGGCACTGAAGCTTTCTTT

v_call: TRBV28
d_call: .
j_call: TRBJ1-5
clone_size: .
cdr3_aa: CASSQQGDQPQHF
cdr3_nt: TGTGCCAGCAGTCAACAGGGAGATCAGCCCCAGCATTTT

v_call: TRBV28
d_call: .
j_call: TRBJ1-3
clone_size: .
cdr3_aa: CASSLWGRGRRKGNTIYF
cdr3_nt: TGTGCCAGCAGTTTATGGGGGAGAGGTCGGCGAAAGGGAAACACCATATATTTT

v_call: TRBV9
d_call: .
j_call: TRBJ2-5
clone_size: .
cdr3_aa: CASSVRMAPETQYF
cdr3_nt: TGTGCCAGCAGCGTAAGGATGGCCCCAGAGACCCAGTACTTC

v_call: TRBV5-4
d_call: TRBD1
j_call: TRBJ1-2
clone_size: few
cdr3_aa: CASSPPTGGGYGYTF
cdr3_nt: TGTGCCAGCAGTCCCCCGACAGGGGGTGGCTATGGCTACACCTTC

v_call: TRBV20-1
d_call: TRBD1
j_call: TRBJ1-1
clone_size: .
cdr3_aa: CSARGETEAFF
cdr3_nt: TGCAGTGCCAGGGGGGAAACTGAAGCTTTCTTT

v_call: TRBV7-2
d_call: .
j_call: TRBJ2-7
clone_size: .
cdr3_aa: CASSERGASGTYEQYF
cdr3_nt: TGTGCCAGCAGCGAAAGGGGGGCTAGCGGTACCTACGAGCAGTACTTC

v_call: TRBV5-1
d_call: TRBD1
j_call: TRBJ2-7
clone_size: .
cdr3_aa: CASSLWTGFYEQYF
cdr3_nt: TGCGCCAGCAGCTTGTGGACAGGGTTCTACGAGCAGTACTTC

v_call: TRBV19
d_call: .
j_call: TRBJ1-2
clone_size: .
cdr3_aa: CASSTQGWDGYTF
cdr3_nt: TGTGCCAGTAGCACACAGGGATGGGATGGCTACACCTTC

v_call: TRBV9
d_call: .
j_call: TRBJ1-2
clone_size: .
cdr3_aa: CASSVEVRGADGYTF
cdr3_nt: TGTGCCAGCAGCGTCGAGGTTAGGGGGGCGGATGGCTACACCTTC

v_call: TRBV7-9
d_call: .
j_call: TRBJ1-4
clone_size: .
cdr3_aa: CASSFQGISNEKLFF
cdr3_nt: TGTGCCAGCAGCTTCCAGGGTATCTCTAATGAAAAACTGTTTTTT

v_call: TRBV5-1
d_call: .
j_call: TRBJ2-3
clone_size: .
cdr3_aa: CASSFFQGTDTQYF
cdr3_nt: TGCGCCAGCAGCTTCTTTCAGGGCACAGATACGCAGTATTTT

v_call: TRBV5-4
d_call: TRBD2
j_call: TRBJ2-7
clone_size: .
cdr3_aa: CASSLEAGIPYEQYF
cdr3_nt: TGTGCCAGCAGCTTGGAAGCGGGGATTCCCTACGAGCAGTACTTC

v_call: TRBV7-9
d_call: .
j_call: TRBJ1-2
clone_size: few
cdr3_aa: CASSVQGVYYGYTF
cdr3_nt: TGTGCCAGCAGCGTACAGGGAGTCTACTATGGCTACACCTTC

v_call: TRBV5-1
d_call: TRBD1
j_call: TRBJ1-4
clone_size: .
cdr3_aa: CASTGTEGEKLFF
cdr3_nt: TGCGCCAGCACCGGGACAGAGGGTGAAAAACTGTTTTTT

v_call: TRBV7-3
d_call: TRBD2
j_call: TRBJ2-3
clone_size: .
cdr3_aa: CASSLTREVGDTQYF
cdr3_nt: TGTGCCAGCAGCCTAACCCGGGAGGTAGGGGATACGCAGTATTTT

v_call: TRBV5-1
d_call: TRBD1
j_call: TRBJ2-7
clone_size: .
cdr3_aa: CASSQGTVPSYEQYF
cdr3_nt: TGCGCCAGCAGCCAGGGGACAGTGCCCTCCTACGAGCAGTACTTC

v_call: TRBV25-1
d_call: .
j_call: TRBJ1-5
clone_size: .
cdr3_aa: CASSDKMNQPQHF
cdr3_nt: TGTGCCAGCTCCGACAAAATGAATCAGCCCCAGCATTTT

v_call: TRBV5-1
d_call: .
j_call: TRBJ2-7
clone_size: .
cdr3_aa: CASSLEGTRFDEQYF
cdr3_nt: TGCGCCAGCAGCTTGGAAGGGACCAGGTTCGACGAGCAGTACTTC

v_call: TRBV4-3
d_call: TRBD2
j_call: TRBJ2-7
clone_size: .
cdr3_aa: CASSQPFQRGIAEQYF
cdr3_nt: TGCGCCAGCAGCCAACCGTTCCAGCGGGGGATAGCCGAGCAGTACTTC

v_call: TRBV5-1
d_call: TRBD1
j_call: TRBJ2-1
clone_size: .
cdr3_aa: CASSEQGTSSYNEQFF
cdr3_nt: TGCGCCAGCAGCGAACAGGGGACCAGCTCCTACAATGAGCAGTTCTTC

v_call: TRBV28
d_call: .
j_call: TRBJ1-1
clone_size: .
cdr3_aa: CASSREGGRGDEAFF
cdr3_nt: TGTGCCAGCAGTAGGGAGGGGGGCAGAGGAGATGAAGCTTTCTTT